Shown below are 9 T cell receptor beta chains from a single sample sequenced in a study of blood T cell repertoires in COVID-19. Generated by immunoSEQ multiplex PCR, the TCRdb table keeps only in-frame clones and is missing some. The table lists roughly 200,000 clones, approximately 86% of them singletons. Sample: PBMCs or T cells enriched from blood (not recorded which). Receptors were obtained from a woman aged 55-70 years with acute COVID-19.

In its sample, this clone was seen a few times. The rearrangement links TRBV5-6 to TRBJ1-5; perhaps TRBD1 as D (6 bases). The CDR3 sequence is 15 residues long. Trimming took 4 bases from V and 4 from J, leaving 15 bases between them. Germline CDR1 is SGHDT and CDR2 is YYEEEE. This CDR3 reads CASSPSGTQNQPQHF. The CDR3 DNA reads as TGTGCCAGCAGCCCCTCCGGGACACAAAATCAGCCCCAGCATTTT. Full variable domain (remainder filled in from reference TRBV5-6 and TRBJ1-5): DAGVTQSPTHLIKTRGQQVTLRCSPKSGHDTVSWYQQALGQGPQFIFQYYEEEERQRGNFPDRFSGHQFPNYSSELNVNALLLGDSALYLCASSPSGTQNQPQHFGDGTRLSIL.

This sequence joins TRBV9 and TRBJ1-2; no reliable D call. Per germline, CDR1 SGDLS and CDR2 YYNGEE. This CDR3 spans 14 amino acids. Trimming removed 3 bases at V and 6 bases at J, with 15 bases between. Written as DNA, the CDR3 is TGTGCCAGCAGCGAGCCCGGGAGAAGGAATGGCTACACCTTC. It specifies CASSEPGRRNGYTF.

This chain uses TRBV6-2 or TRBV6-3 with TRBJ2-4; 8 positions match TRBD2. Trimming took 2 bases from V and 0 from J; bases not matched to a gene: 15. The CDR3 is made up of 20 amino acids. Per germline, CDR1 MNHEY and CDR2 SVGEGT. The CDR3 is CASSYTSGLPDLLAKNIQYF. The CDR3 DNA follows: TGTGCCAGCAGTTACACTAGCGGACTTCCCGACTTACTAGCCAAAAACATTCAGTACTTC.

This chain uses TRBV7-8 with TRBJ1-5, with 9 nucleotides matching TRBD1. After removal of 2 bases from V and 7 bases from J, the junction contained 6 bases not matched to a gene. Germline values: CDR1 SGHVS, CDR2 FQNEAQ. The CDR3 consists of 15 residues. The CDR3 loop is CASSLWDRAGQPQHF. The CDR3 bases are TGTGCCAGCAGCTTATGGGACAGGGCTGGACAGCCCCAGCATTTT.

This chain links TRBV11-2 with TRBJ1-1, with D hard to call. Per the germline V gene, CDR1 is SGHAT and CDR2 is FQNNGV. V gave up 2 bases and J gave up 7 bases, with 14 bases separating them. The CDR3 is 14 amino acids. Here the CDR3 reads CASSLRLEAFEAFF. CDR3 DNA: TGTGCCAGCAGCTTAAGGCTCGAGGCCTTTGAAGCTTTCTTT. The complete variable domain, with remaining parts taken from reference TRBV11-2 and TRBJ1-1, reads EAGVAQSPRYKIIEKRQSVAFWCNPISGHATLYWYQQILGQGPKLLIQFQNNGVVDDSQLPKDRFSAERLKGVDSTLKIQPAKLEDSAVYLCASSLRLEAFEAFFGQGTRLTVV.

The rearrangement joins TRBV24-1 to TRBJ2-1; 14 bases map to TRBD2. The germline V gene has CDR1 KGHDR and CDR2 SFDVKD. V lost 4 bases to trimming and J lost 8 bases; unmatched junction nucleotides: 15. This CDR3 contains 19 residues. The chain's CDR3 is CATSEFPGLAGEKRDEQFF. The CDR3 region has the DNA TGTGCCACCAGTGAATTTCCGGGACTAGCGGGAGAAAAAAGGGATGAGCAGTTCTTC.

This clone appeared a single time. The chain carries TRBV19 and TRBJ2-1; TRBD2 might be the D (6 bases). V was pared by 9 bases and J by 0 bases, with 12 bases between. Per the germline V gene, CDR1 is LNHDA and CDR2 is SQIVND (reference sequence). The CDR3 has 14 amino acids. The CDR3 DNA sequence: TGTGCCAGCGGGAGTTCACTCTCCTACAATGAGCAGTTCTTC. The encoded protein is CASGSSLSYNEQFF.

This clone was seen only once. J is TRBJ2-1 and V is TRBV18; possibly TRBD1 for D (5 bases). CDR1 and CDR2 (germline): KGHSH, LQKENI. This CDR3 is built from 15 residues. Trimming left V 0 bases short and J 5 bases short, with 11 bases between. CDR3 loop: CASSPPIAGNNEQFF. CDR3 nucleotides: TGTGCCAGCTCACCACCCATAGCAGGGAACAATGAGCAGTTCTTC.

This chain connects TRBV5-4 to TRBJ2-1; 11 bases fit TRBD2. This CDR3 region has 15 residues. Germline CDR1 SGHNT, CDR2 YYREEE (reference sequence). V lost 4 bases to trimming and J lost 3 bases; unmatched junction nucleotides: 3. The CDR3 region has the DNA TGTGCCAGCAGCCTTACTAGCGGGGGCTACAATGAGCAGTTCTTC. Residues: CASSLTSGGYNEQFF.